The rows below give T cell receptor beta chains drawn from one sample of a study of CD8+ T cells in alopecia areata. Profiled with immunoSEQ multiplex PCR; TCRdb holds only in-frame clones, not every one. In the table there are over 150,000 clones, around half of which are singletons. The specimen was CD8+ T cells sorted from blood, collected at week 24, from a patient treated with tofacitinib. All receptors come from a human donor with alopecia areata. Each CDR3 is given with its conserved first and last residue. A D gene is named only where the DNA matches it firmly. Size is stated for part of the rows, as once, few or many counts, or as a class when the clone is expanded.

few	TRBJ2-7	TRBD1	TRBV4-3	TGCGCCAGCAGCCAAGATCGGGACAGCCTCTACGAGCAGTACTTC	CASSQDRDSLYEQYF
few	TRBJ2-7	TRBD1	TRBV19	TGTGCCAGTAGTAAGGACAGGTATCCTTCGCTGGAGCAGTACTTC	CASSKDRYPSLEQYF
.	TRBJ2-1	.	TRBV5-6	TGTGCCAGCAGACCACCGGGTGAGACTGAGCAGTTCTTC	CASRPPGETEQFF
.	TRBJ2-1	.	TRBV30	TGTGCCTGGAGTGTCGGCGGAATGGCTGATGAGCAGTTCTTC	CAWSVGGMADEQFF
.	TRBJ1-1	TRBD1	TRBV6-6	TGTGCCAGCAGGTGGACAGGGGAGGACACTGAAGCTTTCTTT	CASRWTGEDTEAFF
.	TRBJ1-2	.	TRBV29-1	TGCAGCGTTGACGTGGGGGGGGGAGCCAACTATGGCTACACCTTC	CSVDVGGGANYGYTF
.	TRBJ2-7	.	TRBV27	TGTGCCAGCAGTTTATCAAGGGGAAACGAGCAGTACTTC	CASSLSRGNEQYF
few	TRBJ2-1	TRBD2	TRBV6-5	TGTGCCAGCAGTTCTAGCGGGGGTTACAATGAGCAGTTCTTC	CASSSSGGYNEQFF
.	TRBJ2-5	TRBD1	TRBV5-1	TGCGCCAGCAGCGCGTCCCGGGACAGGGAAGGGGAGACCCAGTACTTC	CASSASRDREGETQYF
.	TRBJ2-1	TRBD2	TRBV2	TGTGCCAGCAAACCCCCAGCGGGGTACAATGAGCAGTTCTTC	CASKPPAGYNEQFF
.	TRBJ2-1	TRBD2	TRBV7-6	TGTGCCAGCAGCACGGGACTAGCGGGGGGGCCAAACAATGAGCAGTTCTTC	CASSTGLAGGPNNEQFF
.	TRBJ2-3	.	TRBV19	TGTGCCAGTCTGGGGAGAGATACGCAGTATTTT	CASLGRDTQYF
.	TRBJ2-7	.	TRBV30	TGTGCCTGGACATCGGGGAGTAACGAGCAGTACTTC	CAWTSGSNEQYF
.	TRBJ1-1	.	TRBV30	TGTGCCTGGAGTGGAGGTACCACTGAAGCTTTCTTT	CAWSGGTTEAFF
.	TRBJ1-6	.	TRBV5-4	TGTGCCAGCAGCTTAAGAGACCGACTCTCACCCCTCCACTTT	CASSLRDRLSPLHF
few	TRBJ1-3	.	TRBV14	TGTGCCAGCAGCCAACCACCAGGGTACGGAAACACCATATATTTT	CASSQPPGYGNTIYF
.	TRBJ1-2	.	TRBV27	TGTGCCAGCAGTCCCGCCCCGGGGGACTATGGCTACACCTTC	CASSPAPGDYGYTF
.	TRBJ1-5	.	TRBV30	TGTGCCTGGAGTGTAACAGGGAATCAGCCCCAGCATTTT	CAWSVTGNQPQHF
.	TRBJ2-7	.	TRBV1	TGCACCAGCAGCCCTTCGGTGTTTAGCGGGGGGGCCTCTCGCGAGCAGTACTTC	CTSSPSVFSGGASREQYF
once	TRBJ1-2	TRBD1	TRBV5-1	TGCGCCAGCAGCGAGGACAGGGGTTTGGGCTATGGCTACACCTTC	CASSEDRGLGYGYTF